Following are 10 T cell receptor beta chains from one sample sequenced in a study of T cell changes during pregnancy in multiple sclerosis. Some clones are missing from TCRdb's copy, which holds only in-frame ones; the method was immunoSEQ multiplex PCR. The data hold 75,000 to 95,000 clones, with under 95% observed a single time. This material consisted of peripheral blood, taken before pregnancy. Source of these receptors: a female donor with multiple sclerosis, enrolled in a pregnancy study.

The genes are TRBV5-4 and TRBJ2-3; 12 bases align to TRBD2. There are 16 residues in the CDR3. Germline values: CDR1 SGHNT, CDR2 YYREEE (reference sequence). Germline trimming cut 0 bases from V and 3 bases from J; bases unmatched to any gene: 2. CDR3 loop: CASSLELAGGTDTQYF. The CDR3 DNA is TGTGCCAGCAGCTTGGAACTAGCGGGGGGTACAGATACGCAGTATTTT.

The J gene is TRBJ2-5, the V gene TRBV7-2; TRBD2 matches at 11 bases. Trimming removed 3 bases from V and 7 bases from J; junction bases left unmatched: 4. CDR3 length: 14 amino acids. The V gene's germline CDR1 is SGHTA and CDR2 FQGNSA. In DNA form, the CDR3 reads TGTGCCAGCAGCTTGACTAGCGGGGTATGGACCCAGTACTTC. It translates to CASSLTSGVWTQYF.

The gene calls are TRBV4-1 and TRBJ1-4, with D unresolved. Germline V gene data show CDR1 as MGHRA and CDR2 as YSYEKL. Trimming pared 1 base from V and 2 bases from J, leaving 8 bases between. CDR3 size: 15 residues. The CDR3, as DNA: TGCGCCAGCAGCCAAGGACACAGCACTAATGAAAAACTGTTTTTT. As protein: CASSQGHSTNEKLFF.

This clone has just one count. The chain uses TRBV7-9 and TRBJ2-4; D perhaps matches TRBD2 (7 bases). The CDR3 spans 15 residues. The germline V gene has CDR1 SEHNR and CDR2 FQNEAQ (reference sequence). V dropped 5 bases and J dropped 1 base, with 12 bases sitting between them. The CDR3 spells CASSRRGGAKNIQYF. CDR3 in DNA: TGTGCCAGCAGCAGAAGGGGGGGGGCCAAAAACATTCAGTACTTC.

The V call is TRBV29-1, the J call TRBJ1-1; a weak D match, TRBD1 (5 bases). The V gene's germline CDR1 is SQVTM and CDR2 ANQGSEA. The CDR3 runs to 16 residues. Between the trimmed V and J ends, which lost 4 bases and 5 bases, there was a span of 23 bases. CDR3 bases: TGCAGCGTTGGGGGGGGGACGGGCAGGTTTGATACTGAAGCTTTCTTT. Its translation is CSVGGGTGRFDTEAFF.

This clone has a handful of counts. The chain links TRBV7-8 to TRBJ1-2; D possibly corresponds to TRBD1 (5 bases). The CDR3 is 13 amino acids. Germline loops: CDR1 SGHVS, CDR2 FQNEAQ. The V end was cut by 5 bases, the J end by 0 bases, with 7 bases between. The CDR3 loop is CASSATANYGYTF. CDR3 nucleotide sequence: TGTGCCAGCAGCGCGACAGCTAACTATGGCTACACCTTC.

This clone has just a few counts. CDR3 protein: CASSQDIRGSQPQHF. CDR3 sequence (DNA): TGCGCCAGCAGCCAAGATATTAGGGGGAGTCAGCCCCAGCATTTT. The chain couples TRBV4-3 to TRBJ1-5, with D possibly being TRBD1 (6 bases). Germline V gene lookup returns CDR1 LGHNA and CDR2 YSLEER. The V gene lost 0 bases and the J gene lost 6 bases, with 12 bases spanning the gap. The CDR3 loop spans 15 amino acids.

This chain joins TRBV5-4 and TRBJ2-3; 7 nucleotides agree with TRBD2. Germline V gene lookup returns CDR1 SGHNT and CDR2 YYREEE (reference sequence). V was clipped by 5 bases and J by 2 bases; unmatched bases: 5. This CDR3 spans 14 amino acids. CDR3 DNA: TGTGCCAGCAGACTCCGGGGGGACACAGATACGCAGTATTTT. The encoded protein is CASRLRGDTDTQYF.

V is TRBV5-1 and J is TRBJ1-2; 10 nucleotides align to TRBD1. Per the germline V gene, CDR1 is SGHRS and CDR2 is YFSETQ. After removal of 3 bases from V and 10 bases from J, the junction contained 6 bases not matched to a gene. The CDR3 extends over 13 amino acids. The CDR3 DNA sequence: TGCGCCAGCAGCTCTCCGGGACAGGGGAACTACACCTTC. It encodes CASSSPGQGNYTF.

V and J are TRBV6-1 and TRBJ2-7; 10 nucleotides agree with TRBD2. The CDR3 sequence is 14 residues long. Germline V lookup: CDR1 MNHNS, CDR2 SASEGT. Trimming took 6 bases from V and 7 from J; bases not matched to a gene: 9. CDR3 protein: CASSGLAVQGEQYF. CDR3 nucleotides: TGTGCCAGCAGCGGACTAGCGGTTCAGGGGGAGCAGTACTTC.